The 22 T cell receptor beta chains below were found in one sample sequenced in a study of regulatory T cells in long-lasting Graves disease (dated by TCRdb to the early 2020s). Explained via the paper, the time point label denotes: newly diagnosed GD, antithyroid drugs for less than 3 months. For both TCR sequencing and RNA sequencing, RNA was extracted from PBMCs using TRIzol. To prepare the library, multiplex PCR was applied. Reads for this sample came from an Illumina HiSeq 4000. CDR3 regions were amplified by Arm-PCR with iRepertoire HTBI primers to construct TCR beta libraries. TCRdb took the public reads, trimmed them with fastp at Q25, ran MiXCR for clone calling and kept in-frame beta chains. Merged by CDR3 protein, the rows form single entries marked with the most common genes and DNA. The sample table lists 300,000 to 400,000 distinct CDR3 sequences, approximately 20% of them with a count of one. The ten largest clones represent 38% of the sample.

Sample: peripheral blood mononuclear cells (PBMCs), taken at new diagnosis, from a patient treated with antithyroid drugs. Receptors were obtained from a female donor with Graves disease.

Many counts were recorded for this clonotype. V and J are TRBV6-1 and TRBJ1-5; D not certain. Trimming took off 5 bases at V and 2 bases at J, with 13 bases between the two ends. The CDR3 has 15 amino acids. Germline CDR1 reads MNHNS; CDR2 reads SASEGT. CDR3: CASSPSRTGNQPQHF. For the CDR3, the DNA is TGTGCCAGCAGTCCAAGTAGAACGGGCAATCAGCCCCAGCATTTT.

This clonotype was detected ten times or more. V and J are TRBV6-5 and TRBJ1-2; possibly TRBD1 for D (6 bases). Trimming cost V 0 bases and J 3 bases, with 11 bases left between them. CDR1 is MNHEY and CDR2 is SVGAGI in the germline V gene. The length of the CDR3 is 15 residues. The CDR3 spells CASSYSGPGDYGYTF. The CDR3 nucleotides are TGTGCCAGCAGTTACTCGGGACCAGGGGACTATGGCTACACCTTC.

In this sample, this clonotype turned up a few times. This CDR3 is CASSYFGTNTGELFF. The CDR3, as DNA: TGTGCCAGCAGTTACTTTGGGACGAACACCGGGGAGCTGTTTTTT. The V gene is TRBV6-2 or TRBV6-3, the J gene TRBJ2-2; D uncertain. The CDR3 covers 15 residues. The V and J ends lost 1 base and 0 bases respectively, with 6 bases between them. Germline values: CDR1 MNHEY, CDR2 SVGEGT.

The CDR3 loop is CASRTGGSEKLFF. In nucleotides, the CDR3 is TGTGCCAGTAGGACAGGGGGAAGTGAAAAACTGTTTTTT. The chain joins TRBV19 to TRBJ1-4, with 9 positions matching TRBD1. The CDR3 consists of 13 residues. CDR1 is LNHDA and CDR2 is SQIVND in the germline V gene (reference sequence). V was pared by 6 bases and J by 7 bases, with 3 bases of the junction left unmatched.

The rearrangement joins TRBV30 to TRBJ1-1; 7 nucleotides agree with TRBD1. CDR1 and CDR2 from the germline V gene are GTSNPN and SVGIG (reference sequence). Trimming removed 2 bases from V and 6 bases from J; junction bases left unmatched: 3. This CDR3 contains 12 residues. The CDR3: CAWSRGHAEAFF. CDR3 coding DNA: TGTGCCTGGAGTAGGGGGCACGCTGAAGCTTTCTTT.

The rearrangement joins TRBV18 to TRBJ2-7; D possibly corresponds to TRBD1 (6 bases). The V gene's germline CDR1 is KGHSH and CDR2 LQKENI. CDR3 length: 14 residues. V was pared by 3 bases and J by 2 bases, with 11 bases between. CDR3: CASSPRTAAYEQYF. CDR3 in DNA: TGTGCCAGCTCACCGCGGACAGCCGCCTACGAGCAGTACTTC.

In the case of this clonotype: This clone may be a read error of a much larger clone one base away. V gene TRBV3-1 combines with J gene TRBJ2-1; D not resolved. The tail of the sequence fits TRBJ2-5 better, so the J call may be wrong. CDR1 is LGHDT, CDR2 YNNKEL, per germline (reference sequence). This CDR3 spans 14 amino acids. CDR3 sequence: CASSQESLRETQYF. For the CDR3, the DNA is TGTGCCAGCAGCCAAGAAAGTCTAAGAGAGACCCAGTACTTC.

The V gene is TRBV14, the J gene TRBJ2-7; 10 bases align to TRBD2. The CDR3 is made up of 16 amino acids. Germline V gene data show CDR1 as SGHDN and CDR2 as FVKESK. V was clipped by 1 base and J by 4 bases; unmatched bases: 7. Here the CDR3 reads CASSQVSGRARYEQYF. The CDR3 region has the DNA TGTGCCAGCAGCCAAGTCAGCGGGAGGGCCAGGTACGAGCAGTACTTC.

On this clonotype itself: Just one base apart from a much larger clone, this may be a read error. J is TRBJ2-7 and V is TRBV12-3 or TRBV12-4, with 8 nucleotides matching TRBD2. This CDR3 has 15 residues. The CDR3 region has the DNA TGTGCCAGCAGGCGGGCGGGAGGAATAACTGCCGAGCAGCACTTC. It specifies CASRRAGGITAEQHF.

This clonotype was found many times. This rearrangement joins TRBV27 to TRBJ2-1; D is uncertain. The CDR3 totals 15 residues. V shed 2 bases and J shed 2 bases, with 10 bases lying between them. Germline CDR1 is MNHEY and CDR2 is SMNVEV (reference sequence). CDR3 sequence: CASSLVGSPYNEQFF. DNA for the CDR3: TGTGCCAGCAGTTTAGTGGGGTCCCCCTACAATGAGCAGTTCTTC.

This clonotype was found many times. Written as DNA, the CDR3 is TGTGCCAGCAGTTGGTCAGGATCCTACAATGAGCAGTTCTTC. The encoded protein is CASSWSGSYNEQFF. The chain couples TRBV6-2 or TRBV6-3 to TRBJ2-1; the D is unclear. Germline CDR1 and CDR2: MNHEY and SVGEGT. CDR3 length equals 14 residues. The V gene lost 4 bases and the J gene lost 1 base, with 8 bases spanning the gap.

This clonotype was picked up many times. CDR3 nucleotides: TGTGCCAGCTCACCAGGACAGGGTCCCCGGCAGTACTTC. Translating gives CASSPGQGPRQYF. The chain is built from TRBV18 and TRBJ2-7; TRBD1 agrees at 8 bases. Germline values: CDR1 KGHSH, CDR2 LQKENI. Germline trimming cut 2 bases from V and 9 bases from J; bases unmatched to any gene: 6. The length of the CDR3 is 13 residues.

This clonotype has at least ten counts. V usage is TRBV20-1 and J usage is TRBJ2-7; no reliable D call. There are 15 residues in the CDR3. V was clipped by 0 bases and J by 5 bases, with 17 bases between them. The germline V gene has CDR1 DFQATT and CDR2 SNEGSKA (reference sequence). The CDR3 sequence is CSARDNGGVPNEQYF. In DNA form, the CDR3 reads TGCAGTGCTAGAGATAACGGTGGAGTCCCCAACGAGCAGTACTTC.

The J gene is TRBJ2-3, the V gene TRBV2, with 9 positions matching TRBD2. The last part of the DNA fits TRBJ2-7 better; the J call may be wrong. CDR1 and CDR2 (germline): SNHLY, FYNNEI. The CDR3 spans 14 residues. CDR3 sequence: CASSAIAGGEEQYF. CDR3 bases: TGTGCCAGCAGTGCTATCGCGGGAGGGGAGGAGCAGTACTTC.

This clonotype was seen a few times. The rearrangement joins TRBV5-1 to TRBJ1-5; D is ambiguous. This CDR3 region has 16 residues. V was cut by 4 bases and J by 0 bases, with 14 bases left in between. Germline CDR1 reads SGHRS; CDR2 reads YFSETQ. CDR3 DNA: TGCGCCAGCAGCGCAGGAGGAGCTTTTAGCAATCAGCCCCAGCATTTT. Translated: CASSAGGAFSNQPQHF.

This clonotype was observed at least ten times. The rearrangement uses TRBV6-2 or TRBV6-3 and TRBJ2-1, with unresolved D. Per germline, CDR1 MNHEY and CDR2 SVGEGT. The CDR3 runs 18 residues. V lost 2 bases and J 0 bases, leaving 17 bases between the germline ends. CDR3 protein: CASSYPMVERSSYNEQFF. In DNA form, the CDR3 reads TGTGCCAGCAGTTACCCGATGGTGGAGAGGAGCTCCTACAATGAGCAGTTCTTC.

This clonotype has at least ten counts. DNA for the CDR3: TGTGCCAGCGGGAGGGGGGGGTACAATGAGCAGTTCTTC. It yields the protein CASGRGGYNEQFF. The chain joins TRBV6-1 to TRBJ2-1, with D maybe TRBD2 (7 bases). CDR3 length equals 13 residues. Germline V gives CDR1 MNHNS, CDR2 SASEGT. V was pared by 8 bases and J by 4 bases, with 12 bases between.

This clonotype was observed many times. The CDR3 region has the DNA TGTGCCAGCAGTTTAGGGACAGCTGGAGGGGATACGCAGTATTTT. This sequence encodes CASSLGTAGGDTQYF. This sequence joins TRBV27 and TRBJ2-3, with D possibly TRBD1 on 7 matching bases. The CDR3 consists of 15 residues. The V end was cut by 2 bases, the J end by 6 bases, with 15 bases between. The V gene's germline CDR1 is MNHEY and CDR2 SMNVEV (reference sequence).

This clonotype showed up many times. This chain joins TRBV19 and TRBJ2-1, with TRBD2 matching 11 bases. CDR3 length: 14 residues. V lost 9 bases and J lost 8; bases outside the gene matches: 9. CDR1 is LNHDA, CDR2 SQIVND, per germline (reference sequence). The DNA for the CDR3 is TGTGCCAGCGCCACTAGCGGGAGTAGGGATGAGCAGTTCTTC. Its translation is CASATSGSRDEQFF.

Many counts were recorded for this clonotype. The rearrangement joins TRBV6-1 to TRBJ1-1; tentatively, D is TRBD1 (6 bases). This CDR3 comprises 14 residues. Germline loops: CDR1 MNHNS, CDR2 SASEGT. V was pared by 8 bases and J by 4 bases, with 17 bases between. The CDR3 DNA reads TGTGCCAGCTTCCCATTGACAGGCGGCACTGAAGCTTTCTTT. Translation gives CASFPLTGGTEAFF.

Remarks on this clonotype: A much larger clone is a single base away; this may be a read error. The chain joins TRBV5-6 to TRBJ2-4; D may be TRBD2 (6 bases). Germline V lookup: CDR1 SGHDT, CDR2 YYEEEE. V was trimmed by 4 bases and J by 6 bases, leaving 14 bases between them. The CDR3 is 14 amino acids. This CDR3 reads CASSLPGARNIQYF. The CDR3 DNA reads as TGTGCCAGCAGCCTACCGGGAGCGCGAAACATTCAGTACTTC.

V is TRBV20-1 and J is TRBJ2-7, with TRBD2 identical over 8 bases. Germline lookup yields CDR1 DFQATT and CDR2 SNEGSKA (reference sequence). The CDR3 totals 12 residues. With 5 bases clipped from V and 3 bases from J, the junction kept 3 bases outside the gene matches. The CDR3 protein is CSASSGSYEQYF. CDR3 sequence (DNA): TGCAGTGCTTCAAGCGGGAGCTACGAGCAGTACTTC.